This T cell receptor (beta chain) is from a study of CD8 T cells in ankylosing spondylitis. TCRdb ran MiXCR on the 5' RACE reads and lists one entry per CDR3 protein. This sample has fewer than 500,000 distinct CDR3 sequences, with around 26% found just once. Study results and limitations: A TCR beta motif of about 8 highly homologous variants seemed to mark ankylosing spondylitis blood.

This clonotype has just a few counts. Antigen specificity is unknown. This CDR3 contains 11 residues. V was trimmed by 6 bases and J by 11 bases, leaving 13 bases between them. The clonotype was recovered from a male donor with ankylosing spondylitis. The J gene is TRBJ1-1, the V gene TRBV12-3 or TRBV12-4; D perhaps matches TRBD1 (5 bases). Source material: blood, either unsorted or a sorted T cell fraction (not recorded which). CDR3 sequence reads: CASRGPWGAFF. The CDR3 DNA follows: TGTGCCAGCAGGGGCCCGTGGGGCGCTTTCTTT.